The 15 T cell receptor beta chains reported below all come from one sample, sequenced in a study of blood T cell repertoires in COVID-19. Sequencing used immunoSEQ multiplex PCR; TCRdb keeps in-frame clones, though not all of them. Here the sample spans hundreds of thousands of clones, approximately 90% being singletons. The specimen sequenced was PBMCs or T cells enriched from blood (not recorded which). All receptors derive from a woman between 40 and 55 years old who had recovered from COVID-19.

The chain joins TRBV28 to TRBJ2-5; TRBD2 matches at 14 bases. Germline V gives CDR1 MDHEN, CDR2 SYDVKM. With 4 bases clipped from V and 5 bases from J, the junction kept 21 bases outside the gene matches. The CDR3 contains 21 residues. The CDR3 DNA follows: TGTGCCAGCAGTTCCACCGCCCCGGGACTAGCGGGAGTGGGGAGGTTGGAGACCCAGTACTTC. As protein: CASSSTAPGLAGVGRLETQYF.

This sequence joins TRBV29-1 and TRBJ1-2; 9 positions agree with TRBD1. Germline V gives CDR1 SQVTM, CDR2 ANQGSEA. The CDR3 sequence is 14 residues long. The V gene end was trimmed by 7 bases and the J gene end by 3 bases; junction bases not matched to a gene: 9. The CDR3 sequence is CSALGGQGDYGYTF. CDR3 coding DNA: TGCAGCGCCCTAGGGGGACAGGGCGACTATGGCTACACCTTC.

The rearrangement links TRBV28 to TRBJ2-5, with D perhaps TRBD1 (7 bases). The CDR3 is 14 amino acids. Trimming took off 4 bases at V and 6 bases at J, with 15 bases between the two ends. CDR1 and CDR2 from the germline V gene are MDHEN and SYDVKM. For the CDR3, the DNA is TGTGCCAGCAGTTCCGGGGGACAGCCCAAGACCCAGTACTTC. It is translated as CASSSGGQPKTQYF.

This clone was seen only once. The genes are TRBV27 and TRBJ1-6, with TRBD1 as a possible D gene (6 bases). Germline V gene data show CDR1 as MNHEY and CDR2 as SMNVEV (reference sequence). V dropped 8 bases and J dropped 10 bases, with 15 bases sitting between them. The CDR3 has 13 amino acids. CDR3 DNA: TGTGCCAGCCCTACAGGGCGACAGTCACCCCTCCACTTT. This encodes CASPTGRQSPLHF.

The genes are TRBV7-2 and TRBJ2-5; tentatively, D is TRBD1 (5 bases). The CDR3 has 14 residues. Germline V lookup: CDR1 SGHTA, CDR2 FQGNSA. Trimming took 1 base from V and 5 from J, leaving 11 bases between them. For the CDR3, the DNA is TGTGCCAGCAGCTTAGACAGGACGCCGGAGACCCAGTACTTC. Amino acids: CASSLDRTPETQYF. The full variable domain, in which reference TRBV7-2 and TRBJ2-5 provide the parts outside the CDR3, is GAGVSQSPSNKVTEKGKDVELRCDPISGHTALYWYRQSLGQGLEFLIYFQGNSAPDKSGLPSDRFSAERTGGSVSTLTIQRTQQEDSAVYLCASSLDRTPETQYFGPGTRLLVL.

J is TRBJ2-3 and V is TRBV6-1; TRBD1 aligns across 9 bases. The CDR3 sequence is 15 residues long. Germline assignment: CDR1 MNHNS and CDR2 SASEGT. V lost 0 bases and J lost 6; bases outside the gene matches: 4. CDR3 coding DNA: TGTGCCAGCAGTGAAGCGGGGGACAGGGTGGATACGCAGTATTTT. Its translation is CASSEAGDRVDTQYF.

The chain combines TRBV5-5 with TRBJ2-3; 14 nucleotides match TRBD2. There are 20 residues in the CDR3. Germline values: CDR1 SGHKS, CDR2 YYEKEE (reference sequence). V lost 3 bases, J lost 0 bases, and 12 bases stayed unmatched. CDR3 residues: CASSSRIGTSGSRSTDTQYF. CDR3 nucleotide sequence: TGTGCCAGCAGCTCAAGAATAGGGACTAGCGGGAGCCGAAGCACAGATACGCAGTATTTT. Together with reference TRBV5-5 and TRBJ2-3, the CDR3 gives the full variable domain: DAGVTQSPTHLIKTRGQQVTLRCSPISGHKSVSWYQQVLGQGPQFIFQYYEKEERGRGNFPDRFSARQFPNYSSELNVNALLLGDSALYLCASSSRIGTSGSRSTDTQYFGPGTRLTVL.

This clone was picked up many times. This chain's CDR3 is CASRTGGTPLHF. The CDR3 DNA reads TGTGCCAGCAGAACTGGCGGGACACCCCTCCACTTT. V usage is TRBV2 and J usage is TRBJ1-6, with D unclear. Germline CDR1 and CDR2: SNHLY and FYNNEI. The CDR3 length is 12 residues. V was cut by 6 bases and J by 11 bases, with 11 bases left in between.

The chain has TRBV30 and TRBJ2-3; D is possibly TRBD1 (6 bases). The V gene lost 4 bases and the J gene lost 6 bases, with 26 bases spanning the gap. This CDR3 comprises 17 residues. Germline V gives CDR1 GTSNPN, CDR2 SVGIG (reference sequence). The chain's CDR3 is CAWTPPIMGAVWDTQYF. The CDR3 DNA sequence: TGTGCCTGGACCCCACCGATAATGGGGGCTGTGTGGGATACGCAGTATTTT.

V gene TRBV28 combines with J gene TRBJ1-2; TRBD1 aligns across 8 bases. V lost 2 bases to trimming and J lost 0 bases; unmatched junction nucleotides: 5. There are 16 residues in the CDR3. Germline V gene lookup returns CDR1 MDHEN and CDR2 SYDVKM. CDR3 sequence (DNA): TGTGCCAGCAGTTTAAGGCAGGGGGCGCCTAACTATGGCTACACCTTC. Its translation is CASSLRQGAPNYGYTF.

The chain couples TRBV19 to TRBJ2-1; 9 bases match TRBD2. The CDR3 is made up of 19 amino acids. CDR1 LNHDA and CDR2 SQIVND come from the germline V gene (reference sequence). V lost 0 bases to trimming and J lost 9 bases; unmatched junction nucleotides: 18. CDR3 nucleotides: TGTGCCAGTAGTATAGAGGGGGGAGCGGGAGGAATTTTGCTGGGTGAGCAGTTCTTC. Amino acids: CASSIEGGAGGILLGEQFF.

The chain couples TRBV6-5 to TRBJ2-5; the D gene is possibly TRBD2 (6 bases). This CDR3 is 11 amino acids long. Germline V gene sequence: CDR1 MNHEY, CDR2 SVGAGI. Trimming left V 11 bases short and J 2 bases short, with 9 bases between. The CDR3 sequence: CAYRGQETQYF. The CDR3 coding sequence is TGTGCCTACCGGGGGCAAGAGACCCAGTACTTC.

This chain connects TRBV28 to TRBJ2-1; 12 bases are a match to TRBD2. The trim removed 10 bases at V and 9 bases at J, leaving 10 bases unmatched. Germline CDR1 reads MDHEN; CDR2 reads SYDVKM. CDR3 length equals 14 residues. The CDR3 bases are TGTGCCACCCTGACTAGCGGGAGTACTGGTGAGCAGTTCTTC. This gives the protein CATLTSGSTGEQFF.

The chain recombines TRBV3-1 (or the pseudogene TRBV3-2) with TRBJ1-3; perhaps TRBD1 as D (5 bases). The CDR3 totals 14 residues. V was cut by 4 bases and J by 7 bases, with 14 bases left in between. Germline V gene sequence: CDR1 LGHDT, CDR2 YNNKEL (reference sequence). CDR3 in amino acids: CASSPREADNTIYF. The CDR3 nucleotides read TGTGCCAGCAGCCCCAGGGAGGCGGACAACACCATATATTTT.

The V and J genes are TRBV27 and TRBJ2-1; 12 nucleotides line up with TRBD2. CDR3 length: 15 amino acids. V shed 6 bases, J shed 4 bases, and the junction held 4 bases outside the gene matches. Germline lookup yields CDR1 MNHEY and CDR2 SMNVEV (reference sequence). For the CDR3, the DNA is TGTGCCAGCAGATCCCTAGCGGGAGGGTACAATGAGCAGTTCTTC. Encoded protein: CASRSLAGGYNEQFF.